Below, 9 T cell receptor beta chains from the same sample are listed, as sequenced in a study of T cell responses to AZD1222 COVID-19 vaccine. Here immunoSEQ multiplex PCR was the method, and the copy in TCRdb shows in-frame clones only, minus some. The table has about 120,000 clones, more than 85% seen once. This specimen consisted of peripheral blood, obtained on day 0 of AZD1222 vaccination. The receptors come from an adult in good health.

The CDR3 sequence: CASSFFEAFF. DNA for the CDR3: TGTGCCAGCAGCTTTTTTGAAGCTTTCTTT. The chain carries TRBV7-9 and TRBJ1-1; D remains unclear. V shed 3 bases and J shed 7 bases, with 3 bases lying between them. Germline V gives CDR1 SEHNR, CDR2 FQNEAQ (reference sequence). The CDR3 totals 10 residues.

The V call is TRBV11-2, the J call TRBJ1-2; 8 nucleotides line up with TRBD1. The V segment lost 4 bases and the J segment 8 bases; nucleotides outside the gene matches: 12. Germline-derived CDR1 and CDR2 are SGHAT and FQNNGV. The CDR3 consists of 15 residues. The CDR3: CASSSLRTGKGGYTF. CDR3 sequence (DNA): TGTGCCAGCAGCTCACTCCGGACAGGGAAGGGCGGCTACACCTTC.

This sequence joins TRBV7-5 and TRBJ1-1. TRBV7-5 is noted as a pseudogene. The CDR3 runs 17 residues. CDR3 sequence: CARGSPGAGGDRGEAFF. The CDR3 DNA sequence: TGTGCCAGAGGTTCCCCTGGGGCAGGCGGGGATCGGGGTGAAGCTTTCTTT.

The chain carries TRBV3-1 (or the pseudogene TRBV3-2) and TRBJ2-7, with D perhaps TRBD1 (6 bases). This CDR3 has 14 residues. From germline, CDR1 is LGHDT and CDR2 YNNKEL (reference sequence). Trimming cost V 4 bases and J 0 bases, with 10 bases left between them. The CDR3 region is CASSPTGISYEQYF. The CDR3 DNA reads as TGTGCCAGCAGCCCGACAGGCATCTCCTACGAGCAGTACTTC.

The chain links TRBV5-5 to TRBJ1-2, with D possibly matching TRBD1 (5 bases). The CDR3 is 14 residues long. Trimming removed 1 base at V and 2 bases at J, with 9 bases between. Per the germline V gene, CDR1 is SGHKS and CDR2 is YYEKEE (reference sequence). CDR3 protein: CASSLSEGNYGYTF. CDR3 nucleotide sequence: TGTGCCAGCAGCTTGTCAGAGGGGAACTATGGCTACACCTTC.

This rearrangement joins TRBV28 to TRBJ1-2; 11 nucleotides match TRBD1. V lost 11 bases, J lost 8 bases, and 16 bases stayed unmatched. The CDR3 runs to 15 residues. Germline V gene lookup returns CDR1 MDHEN and CDR2 SYDVKM. The CDR3 sequence is CASGQGVRSGFGYTF. In DNA, the CDR3 is TGTGCCTCGGGACAGGGGGTACGTTCGGGTTTCGGCTACACCTTC.

In this sample, this clone turned up once. This chain uses TRBV30 with TRBJ1-2; D might be TRBD1 (6 bases). V was clipped by 1 base and J by 8 bases, with 14 bases between them. The germline V gene encodes CDR1 GTSNPN and CDR2 SVGIG (reference sequence). The CDR3 loop spans 13 amino acids. The CDR3 sequence is CAWSDGGLGGYTF. CDR3 bases: TGTGCCTGGAGTGACGGGGGGCTGGGGGGCTACACCTTC.

This clone has just a few counts. V usage is TRBV5-1 and J usage is TRBJ2-1, with a weak D call TRBD1 (6 bases). Germline V gives CDR1 SGHRS, CDR2 YFSETQ. V was pared by 4 bases and J by 5 bases, with 13 bases between. CDR3 length equals 14 residues. The CDR3 DNA is TGCGCCAGCAGCCTGGACAGTGGCAACAATGAGCAGTTCTTC. It encodes CASSLDSGNNEQFF.

This rearrangement joins TRBV5-1 to TRBJ2-7, with 12 bases that match TRBD1. CDR1 SGHRS and CDR2 YFSETQ come from the germline V gene. The junction had 5 bases not matched to a gene; V was cut back by 4 bases and J by 6 bases. This CDR3 contains 14 residues. This CDR3 is CASSAGTGGGEQYF. CDR3 in DNA: TGCGCCAGCAGCGCCGGGACAGGGGGCGGCGAGCAGTACTTC.